The 20 T cell receptor beta chains given below trace back to one sample, sequenced in a study of long-term antiretroviral therapy in people with HIV. At the survey level, the v3.0 immunoSEQ assay was run. The repertoire was sequenced with immunoSEQ multiplex PCR; TCRdb's copy has only in-frame clones and lacks some. Here the sample spans nearly 25,000 clones, around 80% being singletons. This specimen consisted of unsorted PBMCs, obtained 3 years after starting antiretroviral therapy. These receptors came from a man in his fifties with HIV.

The chain is built from TRBV7-3 and TRBJ1-1, with D possibly TRBD1 on 5 matching bases. Trimming took off 1 base at V and 9 bases at J, with 12 bases between the two ends. CDR1 SGHTA and CDR2 FQGTGA come from the germline V gene. The CDR3 spans 13 residues. The CDR3 reads CASSLNYGAQAFF. Here the CDR3 DNA reads TGTGCCAGCAGCTTAAACTACGGGGCGCAAGCTTTCTTT.

This clone showed up just once. The genes are TRBV19 and TRBJ1-1; no firm D call. The CDR3 covers 14 residues. V was clipped by 7 bases and J by 0 bases, with 12 bases between them. Germline V gene lookup returns CDR1 LNHDA and CDR2 SQIVND (reference sequence). The CDR3, as DNA: TGTGCCAGTACGGTGGGCAGCTTGAACACTGAAGCTTTCTTT. Amino acids: CASTVGSLNTEAFF.

The rearrangement uses TRBV6-6 and TRBJ1-1; D is unclear. V was cut by 8 bases and J by 0 bases, with 4 bases left in between. Germline V gene data show CDR1 as MNHNY and CDR2 as SVGAGI (reference sequence). The CDR3 spans 11 residues. The CDR3 spells CASQVNTEAFF. CDR3 DNA: TGTGCCAGCCAGGTGAACACTGAAGCTTTCTTT.

The table lists this clone with a count of one. DNA of the CDR3: TGTGCCAGCAGCCTACGTACCGAGCGACCAAGCTCCTACAATGAGCAGTTCTTC. Its translation is CASSLRTERPSSYNEQFF. The V and J genes are TRBV9 and TRBJ2-1; D gene uncertain. V gave up 4 bases and J gave up 0 bases, with 20 bases separating them. Germline CDR1 reads SGDLS; CDR2 reads YYNGEE. The length of the CDR3 is 18 residues. Variable domain in full (rest from reference TRBV9 and TRBJ2-1): DSGVTQTPKHLITATGQRVTLRCSPRSGDLSVYWYQQSLDQGLQFLIQYYNGEERAKGNILERFSAQQFPDLHSELNLSSLELGDSALYFCASSLRTERPSSYNEQFFGPGTRLTVL.

This clone was found a few times. The genes are TRBV19 and TRBJ1-5; perhaps TRBD1 as D (6 bases). V lost 1 base, J lost 2 bases, and 9 bases lay in between. In germline, CDR1 is LNHDA, CDR2 SQIVND (reference sequence). This CDR3 contains 15 residues. The DNA of the CDR3 is TGTGCCAGTAGTATAGGCAGGGGCGGCAATCAGCCCCAGCATTTT. It codes for CASSIGRGGNQPQHF.

This clone occurred a few times. The chain recombines TRBV5-6 with TRBJ1-5, with no clear D. Per germline, CDR1 SGHDT and CDR2 YYEEEE. Trimming cost V 4 bases and J 8 bases, with 13 bases left between them. CDR3 length equals 13 residues. The CDR3 protein is CASSQSIGEPQHF. For the CDR3, the DNA is TGTGCCAGCAGCCAAAGTATCGGGGAGCCCCAGCATTTT.

The V and J genes are TRBV12-5 and TRBJ2-5; a possible D gene is TRBD2 (7 bases). The CDR3 is 16 amino acids. CDR1 and CDR2 (germline): LGHNT, FRNRAP. Trimming left V 6 bases short and J 3 bases short, with 20 bases between. CDR3: CASGPPGGGGEETQYF. The CDR3 DNA sequence: TGTGCTAGTGGCCCACCGGGGGGAGGGGGTGAAGAGACCCAGTACTTC.

This rearrangement joins TRBV12-5 to TRBJ2-1; D is unclear. Germline V gene data show CDR1 as LGHNT and CDR2 as FRNRAP. The V and J ends lost 7 bases and 6 bases respectively, with 19 bases between them. The CDR3 has 15 residues. CDR3 sequence reads: CASALDSFVGNEQFF. In nucleotides, the CDR3 is TGTGCTAGTGCCCTAGACTCCTTTGTGGGCAATGAGCAGTTCTTC.

The chain is built from TRBV7-2 and TRBJ2-1; TRBD2 matches 8 bases. Germline CDR1 and CDR2: SGHTA and FQGNSA. Losses at the gene ends were 7 bases for V and 7 bases for J; bases not matched to a gene: 6. The CDR3 has 13 amino acids. CDR3 nucleotide sequence: TGTGCCAGCAATAGCGGGGTGATTAATGAGCAGTTCTTC. This codes for CASNSGVINEQFF.

This chain connects TRBV5-4 to TRBJ2-3; TRBD2 aligns across 15 bases. Looked up from germline, CDR1 is SGHNT and CDR2 is YYREEE (reference sequence). J gave up 4 bases and V 4 bases, and 10 bases lay outside the gene matches. The CDR3 is 18 amino acids. The chain's CDR3 is CASSLLGLAGGGADTQYF. CDR3 sequence (DNA): TGTGCCAGCAGCCTCCTGGGACTAGCGGGGGGCGGGGCAGATACGCAGTATTTT. Full variable domain (outside the CDR3, taken from reference TRBV5-4 and TRBJ2-3): ETGVTQSPTHLIKTRGQQVTLRCSSQSGHNTVSWYQQALGQGPQFIFQYYREEENGRGNFPPRFSGLQFPNYSSELNVNALELDDSALYLCASSLLGLAGGGADTQYFGPGTRLTVL.

V is TRBV28 and J is TRBJ2-7; D may be TRBD2 (6 bases). The CDR3 is 15 amino acids. V lost 5 bases, J lost 0 bases, and 14 bases lay in between. Germline CDR1 MDHEN, CDR2 SYDVKM. CDR3 sequence reads: CASSQPTSSSYEQYF. CDR3 sequence (DNA): TGTGCCAGCAGTCAACCAACTAGCAGCTCCTACGAGCAGTACTTC.

The V gene is TRBV10-3, the J gene TRBJ2-6, with D possibly TRBD1 on 5 matching bases. In germline, CDR1 is ENHRY, CDR2 SYGVKD. V gave up 3 bases and J gave up 0 bases, with 15 bases separating them. The CDR3 consists of 18 residues. CDR3 DNA sequence: TGTGCCATCAGTGAAGGGATGGGCAGGGCCTCTGGGGCCAACGTCCTGACTTTC. It specifies CAISEGMGRASGANVLTF.

This clone has a handful of counts. V usage is TRBV7-9 and J usage is TRBJ1-2; D call uncertain. CDR1 and CDR2 from the germline V gene are SEHNR and FQNEAQ (reference sequence). Trimming removed 8 bases from V and 2 bases from J, with 15 bases in between. The CDR3 loop spans 14 amino acids. CDR3: CASGPPQTNYGYTF. For the CDR3, the DNA is TGTGCCAGCGGACCGCCTCAAACCAACTATGGCTACACCTTC.

J is TRBJ2-3 and V is TRBV19; the D gene is possibly TRBD2 (6 bases). CDR3 length equals 14 residues. With 8 bases removed from V and 4 bases from J, the gap between germline ends came to 16 bases. Germline CDR1 reads LNHDA; CDR2 reads SQIVND (reference sequence). The CDR3 DNA sequence: TGTGCCAGTCACGGGAGAGGGTGGGCAGATACGCAGTATTTT. Protein sequence: CASHGRGWADTQYF.

The V gene is TRBV25-1, the J gene TRBJ1-1, with D possibly TRBD1 on 6 matching bases. Germline V gene data show CDR1 as MGHDK and CDR2 as SYGVNS. CDR3 length equals 12 residues. The CDR3 region is CASQGRGTEAFF. The CDR3 DNA follows: TGTGCTTCTCAGGGGAGGGGCACTGAAGCTTTCTTT.

The rearrangement joins TRBV5-4 to TRBJ1-2, with D tentatively TRBD1 (6 bases). Trimming took 0 bases from V and 4 from J, leaving 7 bases between them. The germline V gene encodes CDR1 SGHNT and CDR2 YYREEE (reference sequence). The CDR3 is 13 amino acids. In DNA, the CDR3 is TGTGCCAGCAGCTTGGAACAGGGCTATGGCTACACCTTC. It codes for CASSLEQGYGYTF.

V gene TRBV19 combines with J gene TRBJ2-7, with 8 bases lining up with TRBD1. Germline trimming cut 4 bases from V and 6 bases from J; bases unmatched to any gene: 5. Germline V gives CDR1 LNHDA, CDR2 SQIVND (reference sequence). There are 13 residues in the CDR3. The CDR3 coding sequence is TGTGCCAGTAGTAGGACAGGGACCGGCGAGCAGTACTTC. It yields the protein CASSRTGTGEQYF. Combining the CDR3 with reference TRBV19 and TRBJ2-7 gives the whole variable domain DGGITQSPKYLFRKEGQNVTLSCEQNLNHDAMYWYRQDPGQGLRLIYYSQIVNDFQKGDIAEGYSVSREKKESFPLTVTSAQKNPTAFYLCASSRTGTGEQYFGPGTRLTVT.

The chain uses TRBV5-6 and TRBJ1-1, with a possible D match to TRBD1 (5 bases). The V end was cut by 3 bases, the J end by 1 base, with 10 bases between. The germline gives CDR1 SGHDT, CDR2 YYEEEE. The CDR3 totals 14 residues. Written as DNA, the CDR3 is TGTGCCAGCAGCTCCTCGGGGGGGAACACTGAAGCTTTCTTT. It yields the protein CASSSSGGNTEAFF. Full variable domain (remainder filled in from reference TRBV5-6 and TRBJ1-1): DAGVTQSPTHLIKTRGQQVTLRCSPKSGHDTVSWYQQALGQGPQFIFQYYEEEERQRGNFPDRFSGHQFPNYSSELNVNALLLGDSALYLCASSSSGGNTEAFFGQGTRLTVV.

The gene calls are TRBV11-2 and TRBJ1-3, with 10 bases matching TRBD1. Unmatched junction bases numbered 7, after V lost 8 bases and J lost 0 bases. The CDR3 runs 16 residues. Looked up from germline, CDR1 is SGHAT and CDR2 is FQNNGV. The CDR3 DNA follows: TGTGCCAGCGACAGGGGGCTTTTCTACTCTGGAAACACCATATATTTT. Translated, it gives CASDRGLFYSGNTIYF.

In its sample, this clone was seen once. The chain combines TRBV4-3 with TRBJ1-4, with D uncertain. V was shortened by 2 bases and J by 1 base, with 14 bases between the two germline ends. CDR1 is LGHNA, CDR2 YSLEER, per germline. The length of the CDR3 is 17 residues. The CDR3 protein is CASSQHRQGRTNEKLFF. Here the CDR3 DNA reads TGCGCCAGCAGCCAACATAGACAAGGGAGAACTAATGAAAAACTGTTTTTT.